One sample yielded the 19 T cell receptor beta chains listed below, sequenced in a study of T cell responses to AZD1222 COVID-19 vaccine. Data came from immunoSEQ multiplex PCR; TCRdb stores just in-frame clones and leaves some out. Counted here are around 84,000 clones, 88% occurring once; the ten biggest clones make up about a tenth. Specimen: peripheral blood, collected on day 0 of MenACWY control vaccination. These receptors all stem from an adult in good health.

The rearrangement links TRBV9 to TRBJ1-1; possibly TRBD1 for D (6 bases). CDR3 length: 14 residues. V dropped 1 base and J dropped 4 bases, with 11 bases sitting between them. CDR1 and CDR2 from the germline V gene are SGDLS and YYNGEE. The CDR3, as DNA: TGTGCCAGCAGCGTAAAAGGGGGGACCACTGAAGCTTTCTTT. Its translation is CASSVKGGTTEAFF.

This clone has a handful of counts. This sequence joins TRBV5-1 and TRBJ1-4; 7 nucleotides line up with TRBD1. The germline gives CDR1 SGHRS, CDR2 YFSETQ. The ends lost 4 bases at V and 0 bases at J; junction bases unmatched: 6. The CDR3 spans 16 residues. The CDR3 loop reads CASSVTGTATNEKLFF. In DNA form, the CDR3 reads TGCGCCAGCAGCGTTACCGGGACAGCAACTAATGAAAAACTGTTTTTT.

A word on this clone: A much larger clone differs from this one at a single base, so this may be a read error. The same CDR3 arises from other DNA sequences in this sample as well. The V and J genes are TRBV28 and TRBJ1-2; a possible D gene is TRBD1 (6 bases). The CDR3 runs to 17 residues. Germline V gene data show CDR1 as MDHEN and CDR2 as SYDVKM. The V gene lost 2 bases and the J gene lost 0 bases, with 16 bases spanning the gap. CDR3 nucleotides: TGTGCCAGCAGTTTAGACAGGAGGAGGTCCCCTAACTATGGCTACACCTTC. As protein: CASSLDRRRSPNYGYTF.

This clone was counted only a few times. V gene TRBV4-3 combines with J gene TRBJ2-2, with D tentatively TRBD1 (6 bases). This CDR3 has 16 residues. Trimming left V 1 base short and J 1 base short, with 10 bases between. CDR1 LGHNA and CDR2 YSLEER come from the germline V gene. In nucleotides, the CDR3 is TGCGCCAGCAGCCAAGCAAGCAGGGGGAACACCGGGGAGCTGTTTTTT. Protein sequence: CASSQASRGNTGELFF.

Here the CDR3 DNA reads TGTGCCAGCAGCTCTAGCGGGGGGGCGGATACGCAGTATTTT. This sequence encodes CASSSSGGADTQYF. This rearrangement joins TRBV7-2 to TRBJ2-3, with 12 nucleotides matching TRBD2. The CDR3 contains 14 residues. Germline CDR1 reads SGHTA; CDR2 reads FQGNSA. J gave up 6 bases and V 4 bases, and 2 bases lay outside the gene matches.

The chain's CDR3 is CASSFLGGHNEQFF. As DNA, the CDR3 is TGTGCCAGCAGCTTTTTAGGGGGCCACAATGAGCAGTTCTTC. V gene TRBV5-6 combines with J gene TRBJ2-1; TRBD1 agrees at 7 bases. The CDR3 contains 14 residues. Germline CDR1 SGHDT, CDR2 YYEEEE. The V and J ends lost 2 bases and 5 bases, in that order; junction bases with no gene match: 4. The whole variable domain, filled in from reference TRBV5-6 and TRBJ2-1, reads DAGVTQSPTHLIKTRGQQVTLRCSPKSGHDTVSWYQQALGQGPQFIFQYYEEEERQRGNFPDRFSGHQFPNYSSELNVNALLLGDSALYLCASSFLGGHNEQFFGPGTRLTVL.

The chain employs TRBV20-1 and TRBJ1-5, with 7 bases aligning to TRBD1. The CDR3 runs to 17 residues. Unmatched junction bases numbered 14, after V lost 3 bases and J lost 3 bases. CDR1 is DFQATT, CDR2 SNEGSKA, per germline (reference sequence). Here the CDR3 DNA reads TGCAGTGCTAGTCCCAGCAGGGGGACTACCGTCAATCAGCCCCAGCATTTT. The encoded protein is CSASPSRGTTVNQPQHF.

The chain links TRBV4-3 to TRBJ1-2, with unresolved D. The ends were cut back, 0 bases at V and 1 base at J, with 9 bases in the middle. The CDR3 has 15 amino acids. Germline-derived CDR1 and CDR2 are LGHNA and YSLEER. The CDR3 coding sequence is TGCGCCAGCAGCCAAGATCACGTGATTAACTATGGCTACACCTTC. Translating it yields CASSQDHVINYGYTF.

By its share, this clone is large. The chain joins TRBV27 to TRBJ2-1; no definite D call. V lost 7 bases, J lost 6 bases, and 10 bases lay in between. There are 12 residues in the CDR3. Per the germline V gene, CDR1 is MNHEY and CDR2 is SMNVEV (reference sequence). The CDR3 loop is CASTSWGNEQFF. As DNA, the CDR3 is TGTGCCAGCACTAGTTGGGGCAATGAGCAGTTCTTC.

The chain carries TRBV30 and TRBJ1-6; D call uncertain. This CDR3 is built from 12 residues. CDR1 is GTSNPN and CDR2 is SVGIG in the germline V gene (reference sequence). The CDR3 spells CAGRSYNSPLHF. In nucleotides, the CDR3 is TGTGCAGGGAGGTCCTATAATTCACCCCTCCACTTT.

The chain has TRBV12-3 or TRBV12-4 and TRBJ2-7; tentative D call: TRBD1 (5 bases). V was trimmed by 4 bases and J by 10 bases, leaving 11 bases between them. The CDR3 length is 11 residues. The CDR3 nucleotides are TGTGCCAGCAGTTCTCCCTGGGGCCAGTACTTC. Translation gives CASSSPWGQYF.

This clone is a singleton in its sample. The chain has TRBV2 and TRBJ2-5; D unresolved. V lost 4 bases, J lost 5 bases, and 11 bases lay in between. CDR3 length: 13 residues. Germline V CDR1 and CDR2: SNHLY, FYNNEI. The CDR3: CASSGTMGETQYF. The CDR3 region has the DNA TGTGCCAGCAGTGGGACGATGGGGGAGACCCAGTACTTC.

V is TRBV4-1 and J is TRBJ1-1; D call uncertain. This CDR3 comprises 14 residues. Between the trimmed V and J ends, which lost 0 bases and 3 bases, there was a span of 8 bases. Germline CDR1 and CDR2: MGHRA and YSYEKL. This CDR3 is CASSQEHSDTEAFF. For the CDR3, the DNA is TGCGCCAGCAGCCAAGAGCACAGCGACACTGAAGCTTTCTTT.

A remark on this clone: In the same sample, other DNA sequences code for this CDR3. The chain has TRBV30 and TRBJ1-2; 7 bases align to TRBD1. This CDR3 comprises 11 residues. J lost 7 bases, V lost 7 bases, and 6 bases had no gene match. Germline V gene lookup returns CDR1 GTSNPN and CDR2 SVGIG (reference sequence). CDR3 nucleotide sequence: TGTGCCTCTCGACAGGGTGGTGGCTACACCTTC. Amino acids: CASRQGGGYTF.

The chain links TRBV3-1 (or the pseudogene TRBV3-2) to TRBJ1-3; perhaps TRBD1 as D (5 bases). Germline loops: CDR1 LGHDT, CDR2 YNNKEL (reference sequence). V was shortened by 3 bases and J by 2 bases, with 11 bases between the two germline ends. The CDR3 spans 15 residues. The chain's CDR3 is CASSHPSRAGNTIYF. The CDR3 nucleotides read TGTGCCAGCAGCCACCCTTCCAGGGCTGGAAACACCATATATTTT.

This clone was seen a few times. This sequence joins TRBV6-5 and TRBJ2-1; TRBD2 aligns across 13 bases. Per the germline V gene, CDR1 is MNHEY and CDR2 is SVGAGI. The CDR3 spans 15 residues. The trim removed 5 bases at V and 8 bases at J, leaving 6 bases unmatched. The CDR3 is CASSKLAGGAYEQFF. The CDR3 nucleotides read TGTGCCAGCAGTAAACTAGCGGGGGGGGCCTATGAGCAGTTCTTC.

The chain recombines TRBV19 with TRBJ2-5; tentative D call: TRBD1 (6 bases). CDR3 length: 12 amino acids. Germline V gene data show CDR1 as LNHDA and CDR2 as SQIVND (reference sequence). Trimming took off 10 bases at V and 2 bases at J, with 11 bases between the two ends. The CDR3 DNA follows: TGTGCCACCCAGACAGGACAAGAGACCCAGTACTTC. Protein sequence: CATQTGQETQYF.

The chain joins TRBV3-1 (or the pseudogene TRBV3-2) to TRBJ1-2; D might be TRBD1 (5 bases). The CDR3 is made up of 16 amino acids. CDR1 is LGHDT, CDR2 YNNKEL, per germline (reference sequence). Trimming took 0 bases from V and 1 from J, leaving 12 bases between them. CDR3 coding DNA: TGTGCCAGCAGCCAAGATCTGGGGCCGAGTAACTATGGCTACACCTTC. Its protein product is CASSQDLGPSNYGYTF.

The rearrangement links TRBV6-2 or TRBV6-3 to TRBJ2-3; D perhaps matches TRBD1 (6 bases). The ends were cut back, 6 bases at V and 2 bases at J, with 21 bases in the middle. The CDR3 runs to 17 residues. Per the germline V gene, CDR1 is MNHEY and CDR2 is SVGEGT. The CDR3 reads CASSFGGTTSITDTQYF. CDR3 nucleotide sequence: TGTGCCAGCAGCTTTGGGGGCACGACCTCTATCACAGATACGCAGTATTTT.